This section outlines one T cell receptor (beta chain) sequence together with its context. This CDR3 region has 14 residues. After removal of 0 bases from V and 4 bases from J, the junction contained 2 bases not matched to a gene. Germline V gene sequence: CDR1 MNHEY, CDR2 SVGAGI. This record belongs to a study of blood T cell repertoires in COVID-19. Assay used: immunoSEQ multiplex PCR; TCRdb lists only in-frame clones, some missing. The sample has fewer than 300,000 clones, 83% seen once; the top ten hold 8% to 10%. The material sequenced was peripheral blood. The chain employs TRBV6-5 and TRBJ2-7; 8 bases match TRBD1. This TCR derives from a woman aged 45-65 years who had recovered from COVID-19. CDR3 bases: TGTGCCAGCAGTTACTCTAGGACAGGGTACGAGCAGTACTTC. As protein: CASSYSRTGYEQYF.